These 8 T cell receptor beta chains were sequenced from one sample in a study of blood T cell repertoires in COVID-19. Profiled with immunoSEQ multiplex PCR; TCRdb holds only in-frame clones, not every one. The profile shows more than 45,000 clones, approximately 86% of them singletons. The sample was peripheral blood. Source of these receptors: a human donor with active COVID-19. The donor label of this sample is uncertain.

The V and J genes are TRBV28 and TRBJ1-5, with TRBD1 as a possible D gene (6 bases). The germline V gene encodes CDR1 MDHEN and CDR2 SYDVKM. This CDR3 spans 16 amino acids. Between the trimmed V and J ends, which lost 2 bases and 2 bases, there was a span of 13 bases. This CDR3 reads CASSLHGRGGNQPQHF. DNA of the CDR3: TGTGCCAGCAGTTTACATGGCAGGGGAGGCAATCAGCCCCAGCATTTT.

The V gene is TRBV6-2 or TRBV6-3, the J gene TRBJ2-7; D might be TRBD1 (8 bases). V lost 6 bases and J 5 bases, leaving 17 bases between the germline ends. The CDR3 totals 14 residues. Germline values: CDR1 MNHEY, CDR2 SVGEGT. The CDR3 sequence is CASSLQGGLDEQYF. DNA of the CDR3: TGTGCCAGCAGCCTACAGGGGGGGCTCGACGAGCAGTACTTC.

The rearrangement uses TRBV18 and TRBJ2-7, with TRBD1 identical over 11 bases. Germline CDR1 is KGHSH and CDR2 is LQKENI. This CDR3 has 14 residues. The J segment lost 6 bases and the V segment lost 1 base, leaving 2 bases of the junction unmatched. CDR3 DNA sequence: TGTGCCAGCTCACCACTGGGGACAGGGGGCGAGCAGTACTTC. Protein: CASSPLGTGGEQYF. Full variable domain (missing parts from reference TRBV18 and TRBJ2-7): NAGVMQNPRHLVRRRGQEARLRCSPMKGHSHVYWYRQLPEEGLKFMVYLQKENIIDESGMPKERFSAEFPKEGPSILRIQQVVRGDSAAYFCASSPLGTGGEQYFGPGTRLTVT.

The chain is built from TRBV15 and TRBJ2-7; 7 bases map to TRBD2. Trimming took 5 bases from V and 1 from J; bases not matched to a gene: 5. The CDR3 runs 14 residues. Per the germline V gene, CDR1 is LNHNV and CDR2 is YYDKDF (reference sequence). CDR3 amino acids: CATSGGGTSYEQYF. The CDR3 DNA follows: TGTGCCACCAGCGGGGGGGGGACTTCCTACGAGCAGTACTTC.

V usage is TRBV11-3 and J usage is TRBJ1-3; D remains unclear. The length of the CDR3 is 12 residues. Deletions cut 2 bases from V and 3 bases from J, with 2 bases between. Per the germline V gene, CDR1 is SGHNT and CDR2 is YENEEA. CDR3 in DNA: TGTGCCAGCAGCTTACGTGGAAACACCATATATTTT. Its protein product is CASSLRGNTIYF.

The chain uses TRBV5-6 and TRBJ2-5; TRBD2 might be the D (6 bases). CDR3 length equals 14 residues. Trimming took 3 bases from V and 4 from J, leaving 13 bases between them. Germline V gives CDR1 SGHDT, CDR2 YYEEEE. Here the CDR3 DNA reads TGTGCCAGCAGCTATCGGGACTGGCCAGAGACCCAGTACTTC. This sequence encodes CASSYRDWPETQYF. The whole variable domain, remainder taken from reference TRBV5-6 and TRBJ2-5, is DAGVTQSPTHLIKTRGQQVTLRCSPKSGHDTVSWYQQALGQGPQFIFQYYEEEERQRGNFPDRFSGHQFPNYSSELNVNALLLGDSALYLCASSYRDWPETQYFGPGTRLLVL.

V is TRBV19 and J is TRBJ1-1, with 7 bases matching TRBD1. The CDR3 is 15 residues long. V shed 0 bases, J shed 6 bases, and the junction held 7 bases outside the gene matches. CDR1 is LNHDA and CDR2 is SQIVND in the germline V gene (reference sequence). The CDR3 nucleotides are TGTGCCAGTAGTATAGACCCTGACAGGGCGGCTGAAGCTTTCTTT. It translates to CASSIDPDRAAEAFF.

This clone was observed once. CDR3 loop: CATSDLTGYANEQFF. The CDR3 DNA follows: TGTGCCACCAGTGATTTGACAGGGTATGCCAATGAGCAGTTCTTC. The gene calls are TRBV24-1 and TRBJ2-1; D is possibly TRBD1 (6 bases). The CDR3 extends over 15 amino acids. Trimming removed 0 bases from V and 6 bases from J, with 11 bases in between. CDR1 and CDR2 from the germline V gene are KGHDR and SFDVKD.